This record covers a single TCR beta chain. Its target is unknown. Per the germline V gene, CDR1 is SGHTA and CDR2 is FQGNSA. CDR3 length equals 14 residues. V dropped 2 bases and J dropped 2 bases, with 10 bases sitting between them. The sample originates from a study of identical twins. Study-level results: Abundant beta clonotypes from cord blood had fewer insertions, unlike memory repertoires, which showed none.

cDNA molecules carried unique molecular identifiers, and template switching added a universal primer site. TCRdb reprocessed the 5' RACE reads via MiXCR and lists one record per CDR3 protein. This sample yields 1.5 million to 2 million distinct CDR3 sequences, of which about 31% are seen a single time; about 0.3% belongs to the top ten. This sequence was found in a newborn girl in good health. The material sequenced was cord blood. The chain has TRBV7-2 and TRBJ2-7; D unclear. CDR3: CASSLSPKAYEQYF. The CDR3 nucleotides read TGTGCCAGCAGCTTATCGCCTAAGGCCTACGAGCAGTACTTC.